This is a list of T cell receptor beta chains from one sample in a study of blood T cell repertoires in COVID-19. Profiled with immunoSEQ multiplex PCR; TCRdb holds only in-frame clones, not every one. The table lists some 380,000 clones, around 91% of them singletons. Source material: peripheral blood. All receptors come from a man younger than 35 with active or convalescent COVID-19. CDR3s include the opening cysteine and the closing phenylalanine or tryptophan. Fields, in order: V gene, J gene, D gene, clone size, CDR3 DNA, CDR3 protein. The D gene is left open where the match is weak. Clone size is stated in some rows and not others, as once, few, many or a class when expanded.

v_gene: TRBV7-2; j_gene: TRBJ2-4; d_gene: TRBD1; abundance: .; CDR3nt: TGTGCCAGCAGCGCGGGACAGGGGGTTCTAGCCAAAAACATTCAGTACTTC; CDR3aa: CASSAGQGVLAKNIQYF
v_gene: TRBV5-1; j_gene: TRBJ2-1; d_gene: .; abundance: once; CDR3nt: TGCGCCAGCGCCGGGGAAGGGATTGGGCATGAGCAGTTCTTC; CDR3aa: CASAGEGIGHEQFF
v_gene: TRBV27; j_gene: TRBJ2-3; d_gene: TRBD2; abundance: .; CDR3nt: TGTGCCAGCAGTCTCGGGACTAGGTTCACAGATACGCAGTATTTT; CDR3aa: CASSLGTRFTDTQYF
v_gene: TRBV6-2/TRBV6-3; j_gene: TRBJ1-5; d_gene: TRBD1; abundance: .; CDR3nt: TGTGCCAGCAGCTCCGGGACAGGGCGCAATCAGCCCCAGCATTTT; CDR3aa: CASSSGTGRNQPQHF
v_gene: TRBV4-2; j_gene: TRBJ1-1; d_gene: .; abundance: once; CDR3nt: TGTGCCAGCAGCCAAGCAGGGTTTGGCACTGAAGCTTTCTTT; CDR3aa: CASSQAGFGTEAFF
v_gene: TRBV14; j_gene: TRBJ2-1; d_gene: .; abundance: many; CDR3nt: TGTGCCAGCAGTCCAAGCGGACTGGGATACAATGAGCAGTTCTTC; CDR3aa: CASSPSGLGYNEQFF
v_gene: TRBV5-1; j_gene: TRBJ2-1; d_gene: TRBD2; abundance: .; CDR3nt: TGCGCCAGCAGCTTGATCCTAGCGGTCTACAATGAGCAGTTCTTC; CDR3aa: CASSLILAVYNEQFF
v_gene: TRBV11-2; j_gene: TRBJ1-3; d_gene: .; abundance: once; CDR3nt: TGTGCCAGCAGCCTCGGACTTAACTCTGGAAACACCATATATTTT; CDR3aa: CASSLGLNSGNTIYF
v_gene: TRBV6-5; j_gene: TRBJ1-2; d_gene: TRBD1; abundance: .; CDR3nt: TGTGCCAGCAGACAGACAGGGGCGACTGGCTACACCTTC; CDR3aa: CASRQTGATGYTF
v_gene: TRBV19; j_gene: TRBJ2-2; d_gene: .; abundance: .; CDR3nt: TGTGCCAGTAGTATCAAGGCAGGGGGGTTTTCAACCGGGGAGCTGTTTTTT; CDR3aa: CASSIKAGGFSTGELFF
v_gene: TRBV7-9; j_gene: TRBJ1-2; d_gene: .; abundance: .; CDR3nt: TGTGCCAGCAGCCCGAGCGGGTCCTATGGCTACACCTTC; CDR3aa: CASSPSGSYGYTF
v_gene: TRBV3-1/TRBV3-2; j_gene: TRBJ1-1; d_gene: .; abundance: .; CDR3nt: TGTGCCAGCAGCCAAGATGACAGGCTGAACACTGAAGCTTTCTTT; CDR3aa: CASSQDDRLNTEAFF
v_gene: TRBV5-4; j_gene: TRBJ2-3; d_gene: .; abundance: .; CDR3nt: TGTGCCAGCAGCCTAGCGATCGCAGATACGCAGTATTTT; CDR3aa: CASSLAIADTQYF
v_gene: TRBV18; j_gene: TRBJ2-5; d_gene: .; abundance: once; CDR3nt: TGTGCCAGCTCACCAATGGAGGGTAGGGTGACCCAGTACTTC; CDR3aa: CASSPMEGRVTQYF